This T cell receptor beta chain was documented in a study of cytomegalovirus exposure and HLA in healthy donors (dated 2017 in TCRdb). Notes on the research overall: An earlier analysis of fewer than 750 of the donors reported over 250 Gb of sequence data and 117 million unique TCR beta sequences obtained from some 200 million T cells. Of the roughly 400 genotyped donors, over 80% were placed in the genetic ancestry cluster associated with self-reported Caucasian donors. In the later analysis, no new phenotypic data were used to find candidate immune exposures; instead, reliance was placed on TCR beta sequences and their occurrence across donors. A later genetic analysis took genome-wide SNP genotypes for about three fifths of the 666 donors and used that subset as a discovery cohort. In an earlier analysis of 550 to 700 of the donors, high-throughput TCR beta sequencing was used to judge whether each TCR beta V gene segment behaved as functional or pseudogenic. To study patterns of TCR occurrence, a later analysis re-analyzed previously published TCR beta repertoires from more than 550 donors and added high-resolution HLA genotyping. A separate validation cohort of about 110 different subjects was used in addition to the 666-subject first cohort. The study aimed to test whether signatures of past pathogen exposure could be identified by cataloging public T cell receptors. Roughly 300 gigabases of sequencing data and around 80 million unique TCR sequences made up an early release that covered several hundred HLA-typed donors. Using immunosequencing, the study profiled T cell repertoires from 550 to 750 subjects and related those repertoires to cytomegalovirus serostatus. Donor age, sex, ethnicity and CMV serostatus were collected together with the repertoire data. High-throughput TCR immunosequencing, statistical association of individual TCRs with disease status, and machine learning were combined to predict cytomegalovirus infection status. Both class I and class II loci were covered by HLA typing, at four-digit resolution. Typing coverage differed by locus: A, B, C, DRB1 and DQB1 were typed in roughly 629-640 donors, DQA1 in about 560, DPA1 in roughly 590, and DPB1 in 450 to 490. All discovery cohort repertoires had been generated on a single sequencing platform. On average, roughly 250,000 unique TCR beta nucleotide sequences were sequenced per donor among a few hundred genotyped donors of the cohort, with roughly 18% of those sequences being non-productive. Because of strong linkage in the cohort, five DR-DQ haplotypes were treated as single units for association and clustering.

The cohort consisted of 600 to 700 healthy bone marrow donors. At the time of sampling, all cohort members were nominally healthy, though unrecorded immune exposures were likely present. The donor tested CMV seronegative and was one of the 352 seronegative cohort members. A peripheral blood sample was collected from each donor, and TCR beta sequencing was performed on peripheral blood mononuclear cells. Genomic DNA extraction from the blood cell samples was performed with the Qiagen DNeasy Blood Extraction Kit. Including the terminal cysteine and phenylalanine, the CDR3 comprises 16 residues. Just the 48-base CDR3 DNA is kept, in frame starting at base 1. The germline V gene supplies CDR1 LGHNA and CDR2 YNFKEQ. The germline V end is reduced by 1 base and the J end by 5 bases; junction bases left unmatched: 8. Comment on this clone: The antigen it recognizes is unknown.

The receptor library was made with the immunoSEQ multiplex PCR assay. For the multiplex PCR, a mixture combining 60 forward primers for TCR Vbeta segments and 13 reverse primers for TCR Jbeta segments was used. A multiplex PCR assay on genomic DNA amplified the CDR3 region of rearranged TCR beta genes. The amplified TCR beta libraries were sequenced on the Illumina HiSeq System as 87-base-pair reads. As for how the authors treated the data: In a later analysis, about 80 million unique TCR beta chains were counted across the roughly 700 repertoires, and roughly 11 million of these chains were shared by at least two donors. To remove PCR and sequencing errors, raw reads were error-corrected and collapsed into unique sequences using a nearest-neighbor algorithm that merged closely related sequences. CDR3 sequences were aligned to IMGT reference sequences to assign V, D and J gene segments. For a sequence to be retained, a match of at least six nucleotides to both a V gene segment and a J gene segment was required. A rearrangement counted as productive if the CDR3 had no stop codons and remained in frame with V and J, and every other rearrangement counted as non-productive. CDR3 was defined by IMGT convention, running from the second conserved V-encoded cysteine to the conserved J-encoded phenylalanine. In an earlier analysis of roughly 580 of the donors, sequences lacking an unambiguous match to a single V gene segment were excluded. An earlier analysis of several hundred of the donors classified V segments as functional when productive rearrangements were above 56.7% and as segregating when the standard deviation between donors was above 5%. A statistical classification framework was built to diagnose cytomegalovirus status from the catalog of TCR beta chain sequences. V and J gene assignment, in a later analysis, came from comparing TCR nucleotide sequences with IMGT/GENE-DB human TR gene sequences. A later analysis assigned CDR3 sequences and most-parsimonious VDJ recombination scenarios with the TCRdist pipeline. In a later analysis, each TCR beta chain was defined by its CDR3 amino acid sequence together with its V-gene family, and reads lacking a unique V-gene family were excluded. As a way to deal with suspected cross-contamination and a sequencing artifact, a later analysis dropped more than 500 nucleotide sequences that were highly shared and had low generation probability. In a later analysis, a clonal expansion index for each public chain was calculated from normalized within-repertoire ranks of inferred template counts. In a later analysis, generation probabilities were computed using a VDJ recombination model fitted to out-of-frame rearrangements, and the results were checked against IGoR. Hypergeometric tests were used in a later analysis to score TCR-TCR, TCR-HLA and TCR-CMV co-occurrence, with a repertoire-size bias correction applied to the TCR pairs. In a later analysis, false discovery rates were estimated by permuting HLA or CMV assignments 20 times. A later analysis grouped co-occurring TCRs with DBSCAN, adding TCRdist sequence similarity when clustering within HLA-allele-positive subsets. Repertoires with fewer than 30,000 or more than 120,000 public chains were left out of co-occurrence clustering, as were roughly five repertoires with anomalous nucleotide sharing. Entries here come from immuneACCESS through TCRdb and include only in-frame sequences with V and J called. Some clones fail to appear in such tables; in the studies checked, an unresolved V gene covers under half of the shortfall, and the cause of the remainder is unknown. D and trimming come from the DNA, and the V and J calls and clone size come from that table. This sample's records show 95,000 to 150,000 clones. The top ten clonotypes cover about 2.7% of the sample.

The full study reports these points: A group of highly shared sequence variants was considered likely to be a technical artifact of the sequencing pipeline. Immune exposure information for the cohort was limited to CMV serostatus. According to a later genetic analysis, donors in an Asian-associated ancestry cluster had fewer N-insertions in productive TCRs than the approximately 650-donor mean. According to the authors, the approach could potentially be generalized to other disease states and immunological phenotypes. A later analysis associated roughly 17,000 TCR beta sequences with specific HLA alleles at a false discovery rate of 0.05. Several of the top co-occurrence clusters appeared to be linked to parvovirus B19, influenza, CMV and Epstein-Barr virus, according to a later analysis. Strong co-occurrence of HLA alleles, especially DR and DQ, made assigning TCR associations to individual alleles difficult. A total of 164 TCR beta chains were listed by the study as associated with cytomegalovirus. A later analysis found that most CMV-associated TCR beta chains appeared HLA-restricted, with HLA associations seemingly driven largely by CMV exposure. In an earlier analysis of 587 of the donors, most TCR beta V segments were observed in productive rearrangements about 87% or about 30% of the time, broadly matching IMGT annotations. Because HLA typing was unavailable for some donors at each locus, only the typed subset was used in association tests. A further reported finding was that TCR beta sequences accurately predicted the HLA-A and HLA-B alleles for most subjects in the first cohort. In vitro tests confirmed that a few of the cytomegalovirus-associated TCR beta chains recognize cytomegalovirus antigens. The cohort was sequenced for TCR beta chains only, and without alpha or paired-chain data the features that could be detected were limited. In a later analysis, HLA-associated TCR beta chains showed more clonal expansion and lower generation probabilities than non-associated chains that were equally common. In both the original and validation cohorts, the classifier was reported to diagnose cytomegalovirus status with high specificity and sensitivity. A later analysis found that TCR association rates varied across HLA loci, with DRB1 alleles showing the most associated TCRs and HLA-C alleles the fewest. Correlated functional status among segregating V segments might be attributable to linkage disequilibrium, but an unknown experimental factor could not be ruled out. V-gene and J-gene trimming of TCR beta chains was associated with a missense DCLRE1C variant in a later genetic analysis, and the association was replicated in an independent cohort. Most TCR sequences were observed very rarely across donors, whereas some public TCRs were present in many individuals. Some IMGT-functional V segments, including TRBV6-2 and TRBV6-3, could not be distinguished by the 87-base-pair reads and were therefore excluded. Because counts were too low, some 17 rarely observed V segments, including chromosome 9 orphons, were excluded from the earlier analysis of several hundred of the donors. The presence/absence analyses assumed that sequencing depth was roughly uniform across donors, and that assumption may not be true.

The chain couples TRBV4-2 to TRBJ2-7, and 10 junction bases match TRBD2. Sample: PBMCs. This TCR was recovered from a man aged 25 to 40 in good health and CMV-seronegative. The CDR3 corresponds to CASSQVVSSGSNEQYF. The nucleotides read TGTGCCAGCAGCCAAGTTGTGTCTAGCGGGAGCAACGAGCAGTACTTC.